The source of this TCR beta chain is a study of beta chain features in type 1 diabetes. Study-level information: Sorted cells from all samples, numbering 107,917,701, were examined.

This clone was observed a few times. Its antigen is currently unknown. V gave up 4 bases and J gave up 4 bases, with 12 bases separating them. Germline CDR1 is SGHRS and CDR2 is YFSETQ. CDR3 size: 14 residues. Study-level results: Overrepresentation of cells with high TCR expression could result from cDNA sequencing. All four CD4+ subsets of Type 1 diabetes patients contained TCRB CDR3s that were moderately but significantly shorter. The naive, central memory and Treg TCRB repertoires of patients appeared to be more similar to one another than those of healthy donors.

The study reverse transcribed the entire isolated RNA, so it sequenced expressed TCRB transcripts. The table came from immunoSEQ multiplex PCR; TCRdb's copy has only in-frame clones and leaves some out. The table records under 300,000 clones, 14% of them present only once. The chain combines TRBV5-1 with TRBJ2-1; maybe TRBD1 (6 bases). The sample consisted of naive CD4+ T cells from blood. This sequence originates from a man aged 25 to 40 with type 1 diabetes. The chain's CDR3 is CASSRTERYNEQFF. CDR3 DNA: TGCGCCAGCAGCCGGACAGAAAGATACAATGAGCAGTTCTTC.